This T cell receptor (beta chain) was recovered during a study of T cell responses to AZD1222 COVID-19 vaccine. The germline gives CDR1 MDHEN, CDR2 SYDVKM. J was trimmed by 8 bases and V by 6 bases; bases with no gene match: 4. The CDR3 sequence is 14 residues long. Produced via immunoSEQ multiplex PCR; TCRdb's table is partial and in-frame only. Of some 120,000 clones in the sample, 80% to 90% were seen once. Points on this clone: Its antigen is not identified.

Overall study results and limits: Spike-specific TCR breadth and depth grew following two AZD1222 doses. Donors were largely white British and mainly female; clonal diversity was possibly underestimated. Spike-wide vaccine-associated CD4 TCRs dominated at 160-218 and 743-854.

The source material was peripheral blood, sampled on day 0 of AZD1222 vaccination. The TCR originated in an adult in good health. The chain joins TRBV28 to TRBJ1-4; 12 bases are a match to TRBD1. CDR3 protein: CASRGQGAREKLFF. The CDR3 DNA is TGTGCCAGCAGGGGACAGGGGGCGCGGGAAAAACTGTTTTTT.